What follows is one T cell receptor beta chain and its context. The target antigen is unknown. The V end was cut by 2 bases, the J end by 7 bases, with 18 bases between. This CDR3 is 16 amino acids long. Germline CDR1 KGHSH, CDR2 LQKENI. These data come from a study of immune evolution from preneoplasia to lung adenocarcinoma. Study-level background: HLA loss of heterozygosity: roughly 6.6% AIS, under 19% MIA, over 25% ADC, none AAH. Study conclusions and caveats: Normal lung had the highest top T cell clone frequencies.

Patients had resection in Japan or China between the mid-2010s and the late 2010s. Generated by immunoSEQ multiplex PCR, the TCRdb table keeps only in-frame clones and is missing some. The table records approximately 6,200 clones, around four fifths of them present only once. Source material: FFPE minimally invasive lung adenocarcinoma tissue. This receptor was obtained from a person aged 50-75 years with lung adenocarcinoma. J is TRBJ1-3 and V is TRBV18; possibly TRBD1 for D (6 bases). The DNA of the CDR3 is TGTGCCAGCTCACCATCTGTCCCGGGACAAACCAACACCATATATTTT. This encodes CASSPSVPGQTNTIYF.